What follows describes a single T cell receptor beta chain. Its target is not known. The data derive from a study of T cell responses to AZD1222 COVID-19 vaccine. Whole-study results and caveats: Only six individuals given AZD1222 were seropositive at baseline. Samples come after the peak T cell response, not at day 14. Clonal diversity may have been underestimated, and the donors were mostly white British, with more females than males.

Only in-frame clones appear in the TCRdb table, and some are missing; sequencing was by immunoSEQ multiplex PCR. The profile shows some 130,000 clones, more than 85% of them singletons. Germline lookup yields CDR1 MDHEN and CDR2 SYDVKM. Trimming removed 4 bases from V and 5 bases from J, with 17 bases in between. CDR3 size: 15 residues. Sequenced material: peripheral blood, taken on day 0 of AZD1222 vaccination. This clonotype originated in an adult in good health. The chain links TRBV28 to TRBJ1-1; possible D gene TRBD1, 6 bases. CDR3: CASSSHGGQVTEAFF. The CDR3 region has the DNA TGTGCCAGCAGTTCCCACGGGGGGCAAGTAACTGAAGCTTTCTTT.